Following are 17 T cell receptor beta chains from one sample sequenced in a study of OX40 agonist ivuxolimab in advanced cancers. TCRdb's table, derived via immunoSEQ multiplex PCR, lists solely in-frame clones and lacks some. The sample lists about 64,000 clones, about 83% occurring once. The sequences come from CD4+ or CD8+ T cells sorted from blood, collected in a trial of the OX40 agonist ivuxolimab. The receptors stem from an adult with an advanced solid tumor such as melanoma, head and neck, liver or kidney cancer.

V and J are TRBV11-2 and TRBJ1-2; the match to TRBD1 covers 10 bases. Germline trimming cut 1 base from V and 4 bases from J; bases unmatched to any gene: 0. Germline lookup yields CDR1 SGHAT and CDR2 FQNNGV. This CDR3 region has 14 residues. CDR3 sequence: CASSLGTGGYGYTF. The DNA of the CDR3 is TGTGCCAGCAGCTTAGGGACAGGGGGCTATGGCTACACCTTC.

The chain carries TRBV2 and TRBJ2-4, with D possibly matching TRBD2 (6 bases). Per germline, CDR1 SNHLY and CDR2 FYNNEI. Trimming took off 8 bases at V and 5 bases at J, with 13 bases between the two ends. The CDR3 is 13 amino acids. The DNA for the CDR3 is TGTGCCAGCCTCAGGAGGGGTGAAAACATTCAGTACTTC. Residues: CASLRRGENIQYF.

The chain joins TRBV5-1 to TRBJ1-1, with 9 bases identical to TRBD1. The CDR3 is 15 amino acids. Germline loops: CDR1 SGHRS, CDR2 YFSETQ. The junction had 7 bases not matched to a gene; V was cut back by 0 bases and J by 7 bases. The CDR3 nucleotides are TGCGCCAGCAGCTTGGCAACAGGGGGCGCGAATGAAGCTTTCTTT. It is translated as CASSLATGGANEAFF.

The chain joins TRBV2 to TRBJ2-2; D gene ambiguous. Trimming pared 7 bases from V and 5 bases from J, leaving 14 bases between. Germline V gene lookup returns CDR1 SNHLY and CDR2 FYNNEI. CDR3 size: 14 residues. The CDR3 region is CASKENALTGELFF. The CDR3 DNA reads TGTGCCAGCAAGGAAAACGCCTTAACCGGGGAGCTGTTTTTT.

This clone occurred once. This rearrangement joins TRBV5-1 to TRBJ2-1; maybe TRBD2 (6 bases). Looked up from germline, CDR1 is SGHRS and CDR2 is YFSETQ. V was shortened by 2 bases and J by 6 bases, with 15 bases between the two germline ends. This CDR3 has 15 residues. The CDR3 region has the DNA TGCGCCAGCAGCTTAGGGACTCCGACACTCAATGAGCAGTTCTTC. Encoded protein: CASSLGTPTLNEQFF.

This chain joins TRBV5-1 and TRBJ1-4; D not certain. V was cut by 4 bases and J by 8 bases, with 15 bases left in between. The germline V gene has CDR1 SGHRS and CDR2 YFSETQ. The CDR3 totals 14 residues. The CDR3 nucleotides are TGCGCCAGCAGCGTTGGGTACGGGGAGGAAAAACTGTTTTTT. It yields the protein CASSVGYGEEKLFF.

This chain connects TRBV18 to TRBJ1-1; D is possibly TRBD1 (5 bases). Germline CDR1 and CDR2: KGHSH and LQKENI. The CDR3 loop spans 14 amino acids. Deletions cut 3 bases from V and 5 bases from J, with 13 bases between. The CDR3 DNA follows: TGTGCCAGCTCACCTACCGGGGGGGGTACTGAAGCTTTCTTT. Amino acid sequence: CASSPTGGGTEAFF.

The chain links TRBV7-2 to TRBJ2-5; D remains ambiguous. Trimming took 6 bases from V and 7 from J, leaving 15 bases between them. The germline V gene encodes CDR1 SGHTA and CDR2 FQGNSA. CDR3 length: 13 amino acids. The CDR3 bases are TGTGCCAGCAGATTGGGCCATTTTGGGACCCAGTACTTC. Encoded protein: CASRLGHFGTQYF.

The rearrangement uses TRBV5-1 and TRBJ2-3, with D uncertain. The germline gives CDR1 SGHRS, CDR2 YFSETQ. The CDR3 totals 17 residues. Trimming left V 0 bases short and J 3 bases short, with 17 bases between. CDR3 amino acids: CASSLVVWTERTDTQYF. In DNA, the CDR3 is TGCGCCAGCAGCTTGGTTGTGTGGACGGAAAGAACAGATACGCAGTATTTT.

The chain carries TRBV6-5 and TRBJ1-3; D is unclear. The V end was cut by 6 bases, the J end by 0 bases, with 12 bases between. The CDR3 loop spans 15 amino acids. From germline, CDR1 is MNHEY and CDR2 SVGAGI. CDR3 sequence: CASSRKASSGNTIYF. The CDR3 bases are TGTGCCAGCAGCCGAAAGGCTAGCTCTGGAAACACCATATATTTT.

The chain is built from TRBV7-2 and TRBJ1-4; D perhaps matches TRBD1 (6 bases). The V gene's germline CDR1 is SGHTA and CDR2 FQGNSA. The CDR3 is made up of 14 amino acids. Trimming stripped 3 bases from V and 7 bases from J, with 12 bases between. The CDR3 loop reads CASSLNREGEKLFF. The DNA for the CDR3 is TGTGCCAGCAGCTTGAACAGGGAGGGTGAAAAACTGTTTTTT.

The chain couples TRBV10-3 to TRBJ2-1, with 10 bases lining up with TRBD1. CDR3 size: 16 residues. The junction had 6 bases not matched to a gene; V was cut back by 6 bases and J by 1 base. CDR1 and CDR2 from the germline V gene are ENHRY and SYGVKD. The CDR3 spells CAISRGTGVSYNEQFF. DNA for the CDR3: TGTGCCATCAGCCGAGGGACAGGGGTTTCCTACAATGAGCAGTTCTTC.

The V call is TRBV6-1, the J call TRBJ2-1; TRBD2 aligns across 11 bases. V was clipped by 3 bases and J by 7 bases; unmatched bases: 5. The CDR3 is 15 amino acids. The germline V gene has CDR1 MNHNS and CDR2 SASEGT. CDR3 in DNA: TGTGCCAGCAGTGATAGCGGGAGGGAGAGAAATGAGCAGTTCTTC. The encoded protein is CASSDSGRERNEQFF.

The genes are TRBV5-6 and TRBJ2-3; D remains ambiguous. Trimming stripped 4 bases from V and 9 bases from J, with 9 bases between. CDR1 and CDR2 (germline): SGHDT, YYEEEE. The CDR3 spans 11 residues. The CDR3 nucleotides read TGTGCCAGCAGCCGCGGCGAAACGCAGTATTTT. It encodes CASSRGETQYF.

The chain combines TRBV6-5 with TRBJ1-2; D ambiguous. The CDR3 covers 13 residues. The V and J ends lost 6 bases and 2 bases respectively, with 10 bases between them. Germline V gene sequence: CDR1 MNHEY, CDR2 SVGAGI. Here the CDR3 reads CASRVGLNYGYTF. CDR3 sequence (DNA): TGTGCCAGCAGGGTTGGATTGAACTATGGCTACACCTTC.

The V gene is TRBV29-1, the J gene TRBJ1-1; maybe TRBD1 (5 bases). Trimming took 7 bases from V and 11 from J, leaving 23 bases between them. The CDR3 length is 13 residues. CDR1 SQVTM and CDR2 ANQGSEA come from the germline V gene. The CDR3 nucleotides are TGCAGCGCTGCGGGACTGACTCTAGAAGGGGCTTTCTTT. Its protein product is CSAAGLTLEGAFF.

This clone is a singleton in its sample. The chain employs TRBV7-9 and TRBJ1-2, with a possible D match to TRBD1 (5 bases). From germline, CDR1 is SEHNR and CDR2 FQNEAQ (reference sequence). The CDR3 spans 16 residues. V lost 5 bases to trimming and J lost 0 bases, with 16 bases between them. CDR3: CASSQLGQPANYGYTF. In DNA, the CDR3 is TGTGCCAGCAGCCAATTGGGGCAGCCTGCTAACTATGGCTACACCTTC.